This T cell receptor (beta chain) derives from a study of blood T cell repertoires in COVID-19. Study-level information: COVID-19 samples from acute and convalescent phases originated in the United States, Italy and Spain. PBMCs, B-cell-depleted T cells, or T cells provided the cDNA or gDNA that made up the material.

Authors' processing steps: Amplification of reference gene primers provided the estimated nucleated cell counts. The data were produced by immunoSEQ multiplex PCR, yet TCRdb's version contains in-frame clones alone and is incomplete. The V and J calls and clone size were taken over from that table, and D and trimming were inferred from the DNA. This table holds roughly 700,000 clones, over 80% found once. The V end was cut by 10 bases, the J end by 0 bases, with 19 bases between. The CDR3 consists of 17 residues. Germline CDR1 ENHRY, CDR2 SYGVKD. Sample: peripheral blood. The receptor's source is a young woman with acute or convalescent COVID-19. V gene TRBV10-3 combines with J gene TRBJ1-6; TRBD1 is a possible D gene (6 bases). The chain's CDR3 is CATKPGHLSSYNSPLHF. The DNA for the CDR3 is TGTGCCACGAAACCGGGACACCTCAGCTCCTATAATTCACCCCTCCACTTT.